A selection of T cell receptor beta chains follows, all from one sample in a study of T cell clusters in autoimmune cytopenias. TCRdb re-called the multiplex PCR reads and catalogs CDR3 proteins one per entry, DNA excluded. Its clone listing holds 5,000 to 7,000 distinct CDR3 sequences. These data are also associated with another study on T cell repertoires in aging, cancer and after chemotherapy.

What was sequenced was peripheral blood. These TCRs come from a human donor in good health. The CDR3 runs from the conserved cysteine through the conserved F or W.

TRBV6-2/TRBV6-3	TRBJ2-2	16	CASTWGTSGRPGELFF
TRBV11-1	TRBJ2-2	16	CASSGASGTGPGELFF
TRBV10-3	TRBJ2-5	13	CAIKPGPGETQYF
TRBV6-5	TRBJ2-1	13	CASKRGQMNEQFF
TRBV5-4	TRBJ2-7	17	CASSGSRPGGSQYEQYF
TRBV7-2	TRBJ2-6	17	CASSRGLRGSGANVLTF
TRBV6-2/TRBV6-3	TRBJ2-3	17	CASSYSLSVAYTDTQYF
TRBV12-3/TRBV12-4	TRBJ1-2	15	CASSLGTGGTYGYTF
TRBV19	TRBJ2-5	15	CASSIGGRARETQYF
TRBV27	TRBJ2-7	14	CASSRGTGGYEQYF
TRBV19	TRBJ2-3	13	CASGGGGRDTQYF
TRBV11-2	TRBJ2-6	14	CASRSPEGANVLTF
TRBV10-3	TRBJ2-3	16	CAISNDRVRGTDTQYF
TRBV6-1	TRBJ2-3	14	CASSEVAETDTQYF